This T cell receptor beta chain stems from a study of blood T cell repertoires in COVID-19. Sequencing used immunoSEQ multiplex PCR; TCRdb keeps in-frame clones, though not all of them. The sample gives approximately 240,000 clones, about 93% of which show up once; 1.5% to 2% is in the top ten. Material: PBMCs or T cells enriched from blood (not recorded which). This clonotype originated in a woman aged 18-29 years who had recovered from COVID-19.

CDR3 residues: CATSRRTATNEKLFF. The CDR3 nucleotides read TGTGCCACCAGCAGAAGGACAGCAACTAATGAAAAACTGTTTTTT. The rearrangement joins TRBV15 to TRBJ1-4, with TRBD1 as a possible D gene (6 bases). Trimming pared 2 bases from V and 0 bases from J, leaving 7 bases between. The CDR3 contains 15 residues. In germline, CDR1 is LNHNV, CDR2 YYDKDF (reference sequence).